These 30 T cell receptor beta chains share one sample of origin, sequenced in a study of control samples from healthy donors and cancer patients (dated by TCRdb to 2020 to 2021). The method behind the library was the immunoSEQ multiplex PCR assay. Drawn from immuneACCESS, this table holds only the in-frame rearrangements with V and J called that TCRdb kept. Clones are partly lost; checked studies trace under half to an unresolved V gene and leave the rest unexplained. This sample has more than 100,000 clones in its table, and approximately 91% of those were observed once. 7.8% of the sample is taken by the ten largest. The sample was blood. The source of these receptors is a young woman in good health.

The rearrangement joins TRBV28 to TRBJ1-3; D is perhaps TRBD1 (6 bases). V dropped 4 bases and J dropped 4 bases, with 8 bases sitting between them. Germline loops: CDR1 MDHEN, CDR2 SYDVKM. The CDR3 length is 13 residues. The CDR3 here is CASSSGQGNTIYF. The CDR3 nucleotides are TGTGCCAGCAGTTCAGGACAGGGAAACACCATATATTTT.

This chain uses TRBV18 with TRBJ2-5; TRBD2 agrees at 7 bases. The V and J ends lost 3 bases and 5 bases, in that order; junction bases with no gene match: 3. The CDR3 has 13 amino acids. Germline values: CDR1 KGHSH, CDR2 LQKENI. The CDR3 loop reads CASSPPRGETQYF. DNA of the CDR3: TGTGCCAGCTCACCCCCGCGGGGGGAGACCCAGTACTTC.

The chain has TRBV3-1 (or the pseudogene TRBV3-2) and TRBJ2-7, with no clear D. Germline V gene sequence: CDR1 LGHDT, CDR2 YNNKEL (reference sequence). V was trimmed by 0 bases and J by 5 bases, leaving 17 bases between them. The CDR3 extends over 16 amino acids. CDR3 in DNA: TGTGCCAGCAGCCAAGATTTGTTGGGCCTCCCCCACGAGCAGTACTTC. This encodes CASSQDLLGLPHEQYF.

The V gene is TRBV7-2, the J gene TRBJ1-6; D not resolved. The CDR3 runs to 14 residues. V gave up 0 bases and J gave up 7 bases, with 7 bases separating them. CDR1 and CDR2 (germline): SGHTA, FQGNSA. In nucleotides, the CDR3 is TGTGCCAGCAGCTTAGCGCTCTCCAATTCACCCCTCCACTTT. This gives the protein CASSLALSNSPLHF.

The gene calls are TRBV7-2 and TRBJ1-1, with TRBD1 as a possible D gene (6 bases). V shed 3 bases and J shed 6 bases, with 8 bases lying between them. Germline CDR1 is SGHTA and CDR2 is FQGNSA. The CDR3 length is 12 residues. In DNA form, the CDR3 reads TGTGCCAGCAGCTTCGGACAGTCTGAAGCTTTCTTT. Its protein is CASSFGQSEAFF.

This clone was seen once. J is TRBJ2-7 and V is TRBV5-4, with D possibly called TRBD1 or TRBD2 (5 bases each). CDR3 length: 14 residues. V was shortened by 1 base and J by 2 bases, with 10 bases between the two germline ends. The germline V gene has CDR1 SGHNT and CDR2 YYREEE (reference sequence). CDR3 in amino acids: CASSLMGRTYEQYF. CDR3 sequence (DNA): TGTGCCAGCAGCTTGATGGGACGAACCTACGAGCAGTACTTC.

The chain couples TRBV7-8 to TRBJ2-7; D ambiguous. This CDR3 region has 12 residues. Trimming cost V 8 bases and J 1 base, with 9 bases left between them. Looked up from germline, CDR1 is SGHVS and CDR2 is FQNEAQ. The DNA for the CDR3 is TGTGCCAGCTCCCGGAAGTCCTACGAGCAGTACTTC. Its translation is CASSRKSYEQYF.

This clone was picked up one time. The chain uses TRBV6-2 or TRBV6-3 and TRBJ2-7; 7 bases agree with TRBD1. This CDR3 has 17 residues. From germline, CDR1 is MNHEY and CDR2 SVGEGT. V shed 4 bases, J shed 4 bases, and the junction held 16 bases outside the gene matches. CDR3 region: CASSSNVRTGGMYEQYF. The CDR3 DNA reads TGTGCCAGCAGTTCGAACGTTCGGACAGGTGGCATGTACGAGCAGTACTTC.

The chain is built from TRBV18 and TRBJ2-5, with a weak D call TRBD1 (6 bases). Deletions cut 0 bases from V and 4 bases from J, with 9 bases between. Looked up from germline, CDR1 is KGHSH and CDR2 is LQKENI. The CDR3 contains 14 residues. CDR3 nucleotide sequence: TGTGCCAGCTCACCACCCGCCAGGGGAGAGACCCAGTACTTC. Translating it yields CASSPPARGETQYF.

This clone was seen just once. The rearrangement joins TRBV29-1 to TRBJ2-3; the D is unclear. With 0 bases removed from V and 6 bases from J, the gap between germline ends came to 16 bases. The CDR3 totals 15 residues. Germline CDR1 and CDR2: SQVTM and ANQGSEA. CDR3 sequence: CSVEDLGSRSDTQYF. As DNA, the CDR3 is TGCAGCGTTGAAGATCTGGGTTCACGGTCCGATACGCAGTATTTT.

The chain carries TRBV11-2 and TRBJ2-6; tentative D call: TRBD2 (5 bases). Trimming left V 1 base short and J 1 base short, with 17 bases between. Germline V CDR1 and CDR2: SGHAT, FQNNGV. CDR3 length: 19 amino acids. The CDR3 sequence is CASSLGVGVAYSGANVLTF. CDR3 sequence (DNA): TGTGCCAGCAGCTTAGGGGTGGGAGTGGCCTATTCTGGGGCCAACGTCCTGACTTTC. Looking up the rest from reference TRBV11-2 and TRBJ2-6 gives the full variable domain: EAGVAQSPRYKIIEKRQSVAFWCNPISGHATLYWYQQILGQGPKLLIQFQNNGVVDDSQLPKDRFSAERLKGVDSTLKIQPAKLEDSAVYLCASSLGVGVAYSGANVLTFGAGSRLTVL.

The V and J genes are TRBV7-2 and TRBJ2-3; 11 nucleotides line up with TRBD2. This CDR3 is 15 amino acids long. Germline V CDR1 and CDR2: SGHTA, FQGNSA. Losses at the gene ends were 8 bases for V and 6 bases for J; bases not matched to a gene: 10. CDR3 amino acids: CASSTTSGVRDTQYF. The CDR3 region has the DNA TGTGCCAGCTCCACGACTAGCGGGGTTCGGGATACGCAGTATTTT. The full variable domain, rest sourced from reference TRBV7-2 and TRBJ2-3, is GAGVSQSPSNKVTEKGKDVELRCDPISGHTALYWYRQSLGQGLEFLIYFQGNSAPDKSGLPSDRFSAERTGGSVSTLTIQRTQQEDSAVYLCASSTTSGVRDTQYFGPGTRLTVL.

CDR3 bases: TGTGCCAGCAGCTTAGATGTGGGAGGGATTTACGAGCAGTACTTC. It is translated as CASSLDVGGIYEQYF. The chain has TRBV7-6 and TRBJ2-7, with 7 bases aligning to TRBD2. Looked up from germline, CDR1 is SGHVS and CDR2 is FNYEAQ. This CDR3 comprises 15 residues. V was pared by 1 base and J by 4 bases, with 7 bases of the junction left unmatched.

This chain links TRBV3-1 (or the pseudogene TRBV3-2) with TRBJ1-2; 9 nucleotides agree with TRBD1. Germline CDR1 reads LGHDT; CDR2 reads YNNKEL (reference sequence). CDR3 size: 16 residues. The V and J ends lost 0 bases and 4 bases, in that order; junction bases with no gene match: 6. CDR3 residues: CASSQDSWGQGYGYTF. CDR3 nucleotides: TGTGCCAGCAGCCAAGACAGCTGGGGACAGGGCTATGGCTACACCTTC.

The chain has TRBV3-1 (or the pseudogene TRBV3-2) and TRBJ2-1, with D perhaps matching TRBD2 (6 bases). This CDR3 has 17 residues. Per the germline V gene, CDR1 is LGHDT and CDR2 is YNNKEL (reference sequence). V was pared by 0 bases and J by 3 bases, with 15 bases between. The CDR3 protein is CASSQDLTGALYNEQFF. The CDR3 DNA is TGTGCCAGCAGCCAAGATCTAACGGGAGCCCTCTACAATGAGCAGTTCTTC.

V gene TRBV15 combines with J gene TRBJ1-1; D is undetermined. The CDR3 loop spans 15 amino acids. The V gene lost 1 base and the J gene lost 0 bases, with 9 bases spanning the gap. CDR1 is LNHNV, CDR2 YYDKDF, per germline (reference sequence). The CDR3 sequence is CATSRGVGMNTEAFF. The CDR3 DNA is TGTGCCACCAGCAGAGGAGTAGGTATGAACACTGAAGCTTTCTTT.

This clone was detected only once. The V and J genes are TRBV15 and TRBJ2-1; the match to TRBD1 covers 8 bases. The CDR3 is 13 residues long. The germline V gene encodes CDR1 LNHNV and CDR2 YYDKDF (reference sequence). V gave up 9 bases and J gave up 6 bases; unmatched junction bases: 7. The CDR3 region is CATGTGNRNEQFF. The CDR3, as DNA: TGTGCCACTGGGACAGGAAACCGCAATGAGCAGTTCTTC. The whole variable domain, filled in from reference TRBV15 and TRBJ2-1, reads DAMVIQNPRYQVTQFGKPVTLSCSQTLNHNVMYWYQQKSSQAPKLLFHYYDKDFNNEADTPDNFQSRRPNTSFCFLDIRSPGLGDTAMYLCATGTGNRNEQFFGPGTRLTVL.

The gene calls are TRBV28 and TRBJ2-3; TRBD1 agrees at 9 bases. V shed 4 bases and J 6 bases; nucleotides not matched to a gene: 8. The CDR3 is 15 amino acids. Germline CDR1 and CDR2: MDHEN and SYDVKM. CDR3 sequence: CASSYTGGRGDTQYF. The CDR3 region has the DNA TGTGCCAGCAGTTACACAGGGGGCAGGGGTGATACGCAGTATTTT.

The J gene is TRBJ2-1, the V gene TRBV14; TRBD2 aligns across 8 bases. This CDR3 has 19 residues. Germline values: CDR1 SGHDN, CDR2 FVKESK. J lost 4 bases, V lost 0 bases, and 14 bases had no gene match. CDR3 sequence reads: CASSQESGFGTRMYNEQFF. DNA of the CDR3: TGTGCCAGCAGCCAAGAGAGTGGCTTCGGGACTAGAATGTACAATGAGCAGTTCTTC.

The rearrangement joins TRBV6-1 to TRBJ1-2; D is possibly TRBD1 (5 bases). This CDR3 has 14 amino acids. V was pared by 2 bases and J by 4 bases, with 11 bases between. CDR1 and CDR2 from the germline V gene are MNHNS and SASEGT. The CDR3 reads CASSERQGAYGYTF. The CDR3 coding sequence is TGTGCCAGCAGTGAACGGCAGGGCGCCTATGGCTACACCTTC.

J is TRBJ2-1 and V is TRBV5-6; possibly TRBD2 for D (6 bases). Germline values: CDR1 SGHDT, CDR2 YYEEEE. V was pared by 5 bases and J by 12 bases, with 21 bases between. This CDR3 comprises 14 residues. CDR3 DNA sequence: TGTGCCAGCAGTTCGGGTGAGGGCGGGAATAGGCAGTTCTTC. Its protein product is CASSSGEGGNRQFF.

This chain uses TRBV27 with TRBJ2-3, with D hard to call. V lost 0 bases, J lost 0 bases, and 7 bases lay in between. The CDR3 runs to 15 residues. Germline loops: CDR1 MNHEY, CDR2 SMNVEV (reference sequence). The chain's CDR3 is CASSLSAASTDTQYF. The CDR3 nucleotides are TGTGCCAGCAGTTTATCTGCTGCTAGCACAGATACGCAGTATTTT.

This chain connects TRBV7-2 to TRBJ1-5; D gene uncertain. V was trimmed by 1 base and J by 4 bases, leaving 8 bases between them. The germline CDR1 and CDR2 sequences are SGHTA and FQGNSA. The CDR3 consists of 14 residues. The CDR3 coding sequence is TGTGCCAGCAGCTTAGTCACAGTGAATCAGCCCCAGCATTTT. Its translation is CASSLVTVNQPQHF.

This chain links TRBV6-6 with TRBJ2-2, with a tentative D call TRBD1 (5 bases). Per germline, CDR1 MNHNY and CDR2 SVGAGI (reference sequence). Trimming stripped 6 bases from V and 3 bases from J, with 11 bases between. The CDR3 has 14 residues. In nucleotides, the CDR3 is TGTGCCAGCAGCTGGGTACAGGACACCGGGGAGCTGTTTTTT. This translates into CASSWVQDTGELFF.

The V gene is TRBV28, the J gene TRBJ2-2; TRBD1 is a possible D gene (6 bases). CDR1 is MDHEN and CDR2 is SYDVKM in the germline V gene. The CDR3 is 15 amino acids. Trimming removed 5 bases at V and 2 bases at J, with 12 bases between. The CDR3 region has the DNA TGTGCCAGCAGTGACAGGCTGAGAAACACCGGGGAGCTGTTTTTT. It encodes CASSDRLRNTGELFF.

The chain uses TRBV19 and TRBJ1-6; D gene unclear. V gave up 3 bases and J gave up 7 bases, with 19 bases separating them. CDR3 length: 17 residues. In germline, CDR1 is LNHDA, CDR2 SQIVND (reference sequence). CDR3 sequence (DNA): TGTGCCAGTAGTATGCTCCGGGATCCAGCCAAGAATTCACCCCTCCACTTT. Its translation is CASSMLRDPAKNSPLHF.

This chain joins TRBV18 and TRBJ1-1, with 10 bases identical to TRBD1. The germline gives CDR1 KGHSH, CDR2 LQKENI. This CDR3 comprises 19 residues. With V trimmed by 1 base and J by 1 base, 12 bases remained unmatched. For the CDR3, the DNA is TGTGCCAGCTCACCACGTTCGCCGGGGACAGGGGTTTGGAACACTGAAGCTTTCTTT. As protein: CASSPRSPGTGVWNTEAFF.

CDR3 nucleotides: TGTGCCAGCAGCCCACAGGGAGGAATAACCTACAATGAGCAGTTCTTC. As protein: CASSPQGGITYNEQFF. This chain connects TRBV7-2 to TRBJ2-1; D assignment may be TRBD1 or TRBD2 (6 bases each). The CDR3 is made up of 16 amino acids. Germline assignment: CDR1 SGHTA and CDR2 FQGNSA. Trimming cost V 5 bases and J 2 bases, with 16 bases left between them.

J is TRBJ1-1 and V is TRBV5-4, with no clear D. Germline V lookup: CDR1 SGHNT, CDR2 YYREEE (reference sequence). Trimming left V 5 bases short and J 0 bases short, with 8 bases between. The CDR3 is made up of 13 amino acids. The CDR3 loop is CASSTGLNTEAFF. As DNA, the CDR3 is TGTGCCAGCAGTACGGGATTGAACACTGAAGCTTTCTTT.

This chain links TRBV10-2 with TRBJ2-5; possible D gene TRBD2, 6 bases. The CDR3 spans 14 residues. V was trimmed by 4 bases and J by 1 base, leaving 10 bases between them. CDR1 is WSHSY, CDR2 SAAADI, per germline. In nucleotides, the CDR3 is TGCGCCAGCAGTGGTCTAGCGATCCAAGAGACCCAGTACTTC. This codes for CASSGLAIQETQYF.